This TCR beta chain originates from a study of CD8+CD57+ T cells in acquired aplastic anemia. The overall study: When averaged, DNA from sorted CD4+ and CD8+ cells came to approximately 3 ug.

For this clonotype: Its antigen remains unknown.

Broader study findings: In CD8+ cells, Simpson's diversity showed no significant difference between patients and controls. Patients shared 25 to 35 CD8+ CDR3 sequences with controls.

For CDR3 and TCR beta VDJ profiling, genomic DNA was the template used. TCRdb ran MiXCR on the reads and lists one entry per CDR3 protein. Among 150,000 to 200,000 distinct CDR3 sequences listed, around 65% were seen once. Sequenced input: sorted CD4+, CD8+, or CD8+CD57+ T cells (not recorded which) from PBMCs. This TCR was sampled from a human donor with severe aplastic anemia or a healthy control (not recorded which).

In DNA form, the CDR3 reads TGTGCCACCAGTGCGGCGGGGAGCTCCTACGAGCAGTACTTC. It codes for CATSAAGSSYEQYF. This chain uses TRBV24-1 with TRBJ2-7; D is possibly TRBD2 (6 bases). The CDR3 is made up of 14 amino acids. Looked up from germline, CDR1 is KGHDR and CDR2 is SFDVKD. V was cut by 5 bases and J by 0 bases, with 10 bases left in between.